Presented here are 26 T cell receptor beta chains from one specimen sequenced in a study of T cell repertoires in cytomegalovirus infection. TCRdb ran MiXCR on the reads and lists one entry per CDR3 protein. This sample has around 630,000 distinct CDR3 sequences, with 20% to 30% found just once. The sample was CD8+ T cells from PBMCs. These receptors were collected from a human donor in good health (CMV status not recorded). Some clones in this sample may be carry-over from other donors' samples.

Remarks on this clonotype: A much larger clone sits a single nucleotide away, making a read error possible. The chain uses TRBV11-3 and TRBJ2-1, with D possibly called TRBD1 or TRBD2 (5 bases each). Germline CDR1 SGHNT, CDR2 YENEEA. This CDR3 contains 15 residues. The DNA of the CDR3 is TGTGCCAGCAGCTTACGTTCCGGGGCATACAATGAGCAGTCCTTC. It encodes CASSLRSGAYNEQSF.

The chain carries TRBV6-5 and TRBJ2-1; weak D call: TRBD1 (6 bases). Trimming pared 1 base from V and 7 bases from J, leaving 20 bases between. The germline V gene has CDR1 MNHEY and CDR2 SVGAGI. The CDR3 length is 17 residues. In nucleotides, the CDR3 is TGTGCCAGCAGTTACTTATGGACAGTCGAGGGGACGAATGAGCAGTTCTTC. This gives the protein CASSYLWTVEGTNEQFF.

This clonotype was observed at least ten times. V gene TRBV6-1 combines with J gene TRBJ2-1, with D unclear. The CDR3 has 12 residues. The V end was cut by 6 bases, the J end by 7 bases, with 10 bases between. CDR1 and CDR2 from the germline V gene are MNHNS and SASEGT. CDR3 coding DNA: TGTGCCAGCAGCATTTACGGGAATGAGCAGTTCTTC. Translation: CASSIYGNEQFF.

This clonotype has a handful of counts. This chain links TRBV29-1 with TRBJ1-3; D is perhaps TRBD1 (5 bases). Per the germline V gene, CDR1 is SQVTM and CDR2 is ANQGSEA. V lost 0 bases to trimming and J lost 2 bases, with 11 bases between them. This CDR3 region has 15 residues. In DNA, the CDR3 is TGCAGCGTTGAAGATCTTCAGGGACCTGGAAACACCATATATTTT. This codes for CSVEDLQGPGNTIYF. The whole variable domain, remainder taken from reference TRBV29-1 and TRBJ1-3, is SAVISQKPSRDICQRGTSLTIQCQVDSQVTMMFWYRQQPGQSLTLIATANQGSEATYESGFVIDKFPISRPNLTFSTLTVSNMSPEDSSIYLCSVEDLQGPGNTIYFGEGSWLTVV.

The genes are TRBV27 and TRBJ1-2, with D perhaps matching TRBD1 (5 bases). The CDR3 sequence is 13 residues long. Trimming took 5 bases from V and 3 from J, leaving 10 bases between them. Germline loops: CDR1 MNHEY, CDR2 SMNVEV (reference sequence). For the CDR3, the DNA is TGTGCCAGCAGTGGGGGGAGCGACTATGGCTACACCTTC. Translating gives CASSGGSDYGYTF.

The CDR3 nucleotides are TGTGCCAGCAGCCAAGAAGGAATCAGGGCGGACTATGGCTACACCTTC. It specifies CASSQEGIRADYGYTF. V usage is TRBV14 and J usage is TRBJ1-2, with a possible D match to TRBD1 (5 bases). Germline assignment: CDR1 SGHDN and CDR2 FVKESK. The CDR3 is 16 amino acids. Trimming pared 0 bases from V and 3 bases from J, leaving 14 bases between.

This clonotype is a singleton in its sample. Compared with germline, one end of the junction differs, possibly owing to a read error. The chain uses TRBV6-2 or TRBV6-3 and TRBJ1-2, with D maybe TRBD1 (5 bases). CDR1 MNHEY and CDR2 SVGEGT come from the germline V gene. This CDR3 spans 14 amino acids. DNA of the CDR3: TGTGCCAGCAGTTACTCGACAGTTAACTATGACTACACCTTC. This codes for CASSYSTVNYDYTF.

The genes are TRBV5-4 and TRBJ2-1; 8 bases fit TRBD2. Per germline, CDR1 SGHNT and CDR2 YYREEE (reference sequence). V trimming: 4 bases; J trimming: 2 bases; junction bases outside the gene matches: 5. The CDR3 loop spans 15 amino acids. The CDR3 spells CASSTGTSTYNEQFF. CDR3 DNA sequence: TGTGCCAGCAGCACCGGGACTAGTACCTACAATGAGCAGTTCTTC.

V gene TRBV20-1 combines with J gene TRBJ1-4, with 8 bases fitting TRBD1. Losses at the gene ends were 1 base for V and 0 bases for J; bases not matched to a gene: 7. This CDR3 region has 17 residues. CDR1 DFQATT and CDR2 SNEGSKA come from the germline V gene (reference sequence). The CDR3 is CSARVGGQDATNEKLFF. CDR3 nucleotide sequence: TGCAGTGCTAGAGTCGGGGGACAGGATGCAACTAATGAAAAACTGTTTTTT.

CDR3 residues: CSAPHRLTGGTGELFF. CDR3 in DNA: TGCAGTGCGCCCCATCGCCTCACCGGGGGCACCGGGGAGCTGTTTTTT. The chain employs TRBV20-1 and TRBJ2-2, with a tentative D call TRBD2 (6 bases). Germline lookup yields CDR1 DFQATT and CDR2 SNEGSKA (reference sequence). The CDR3 is made up of 16 amino acids. V gave up 6 bases and J gave up 4 bases, with 21 bases separating them.

The CDR3 DNA sequence: TGTGCCAGCAGCCAAGAGTGGGACCCCGCGCCCACTGAAGCTTTCTTT. The encoded protein is CASSQEWDPAPTEAFF. J is TRBJ1-1 and V is TRBV14; the D gene is possibly TRBD1 (5 bases). Per the germline V gene, CDR1 is SGHDN and CDR2 is FVKESK. V dropped 0 bases and J dropped 4 bases, with 15 bases sitting between them. The CDR3 runs 16 residues.

This clonotype was found many times. This chain joins TRBV28 and TRBJ2-7; D not resolved. The CDR3 is 12 residues long. The V gene's germline CDR1 is MDHEN and CDR2 SYDVKM. The ends were cut back, 6 bases at V and 5 bases at J, with 11 bases in the middle. This chain's CDR3 is CASRSGLHEQYV. The CDR3 DNA is TGTGCCAGCAGATCAGGTCTCCACGAGCAGTACGTC.

This clonotype is medium-sized by share. This chain links TRBV6-4 with TRBJ2-1; 11 nucleotides line up with TRBD2. Trimming took 0 bases from V and 6 from J; bases not matched to a gene: 1. The CDR3 runs to 15 residues. Germline V gives CDR1 MRHNA, CDR2 SNTAGT. The CDR3 is CASSDSSGGANEQFF. DNA for the CDR3: TGTGCCAGCAGTGACTCTAGCGGGGGGGCCAATGAGCAGTTCTTC.

This clonotype appeared many times. This chain links TRBV7-3 with TRBJ2-5; tentative D call: TRBD2 (6 bases). The CDR3 contains 14 residues. Germline CDR1 and CDR2: SGHTA and FQGTGA. Trimming pared 2 bases from V and 5 bases from J, leaving 12 bases between. CDR3 sequence: CASSLQGGHETQYF. The CDR3 DNA follows: TGTGCCAGCAGCTTACAGGGAGGACATGAGACCCAGTACTTC. Based on the CDR3 plus reference TRBV7-3 and TRBJ2-5, the full variable domain is GAGVSQTPSNKVTEKGKYVELRCDPISGHTALYWYRQSLGQGPEFLIYFQGTGAADDSGLPNDRFFAVRPEGSVSTLKIQRTERGDSAVYLCASSLQGGHETQYFGPGTRLLVL.

The chain recombines TRBV20-1 with TRBJ2-1, with 14 nucleotides matching TRBD2. Germline V lookup: CDR1 DFQATT, CDR2 SNEGSKA (reference sequence). CDR3 length: 16 residues. The junction had 8 bases not matched to a gene; V was cut back by 4 bases and J by 6 bases. Written as DNA, the CDR3 is TGCAGTGCTACTCGACTAGCGGGGGGGCCGATCAATGAGCAGTTCTTC. Translated: CSATRLAGGPINEQFF.

This clonotype was recorded at least ten times. The CDR3 coding sequence is TGTGCCAGCAGCTTTTTACAGGGGCGCACTGAAGCTTTCTTT. Protein product: CASSFLQGRTEAFF. The J gene is TRBJ1-1, the V gene TRBV7-2, with 7 positions matching TRBD1. Germline loops: CDR1 SGHTA, CDR2 FQGNSA. Trimming at V came to 3 bases and at J to 4 bases, leaving 5 bases not matched to a gene. The CDR3 length is 14 residues.

The J gene is TRBJ2-1, the V gene TRBV10-1, with D perhaps given as TRBD1 or TRBD2 (5 bases each). Deletions cut 5 bases from V and 9 bases from J, with 20 bases between. This CDR3 spans 15 amino acids. Germline V gives CDR1 WNHNN, CDR2 SYGVQD (reference sequence). The CDR3 loop reads CASSREGQGVTEQFF. As DNA, the CDR3 is TGCGCCAGCAGTAGAGAAGGGCAGGGAGTAACTGAGCAGTTCTTC.

This chain connects TRBV5-1 to TRBJ2-2, with TRBD1 matching over 8 bases. V shed 2 bases and J 4 bases; nucleotides not matched to a gene: 4. The CDR3 spans 15 residues. The germline V gene has CDR1 SGHRS and CDR2 YFSETQ. The CDR3 region has the DNA TGCGCCAGCAGCTTCAAGACAGGGGTCACCGGGGAGCTGTTTTTT. It is translated as CASSFKTGVTGELFF.

This clonotype was counted only a few times. The chain combines TRBV5-5 with TRBJ2-6; D remains ambiguous. The length of the CDR3 is 18 residues. Per the germline V gene, CDR1 is SGHKS and CDR2 is YYEKEE (reference sequence). Deletions cut 1 base from V and 0 bases from J, with 14 bases between. The CDR3 DNA reads as TGTGCCAGCAGCTTGTCCCCAGGAACCCTCTCTGGGGCCAACGTCCTGACTTTC. This encodes CASSLSPGTLSGANVLTF.

The sample holds a few counts of this clonotype. The V gene is TRBV19, the J gene TRBJ2-1; D might be TRBD2 (7 bases). Trimming cost V 1 base and J 7 bases, with 14 bases left between them. The CDR3 has 15 amino acids. Germline V lookup: CDR1 LNHDA, CDR2 SQIVND (reference sequence). The DNA for the CDR3 is TGTGCCAGTAGTATAGTAGGGGGGGAGGCAAATGAGCAGTTCTTC. As protein: CASSIVGGEANEQFF.

This clonotype was counted at least ten times. V and J are TRBV7-2 and TRBJ2-1; 10 bases fit TRBD1. After removal of 3 bases from V and 6 bases from J, the junction contained 8 bases not matched to a gene. The CDR3 spans 16 residues. Germline V CDR1 and CDR2: SGHTA, FQGNSA. This CDR3 is CASSLTGTGAANEQFF. As DNA, the CDR3 is TGTGCCAGCAGCTTGACCGGGACAGGGGCGGCCAATGAGCAGTTCTTC.

This clonotype occurred many times. The chain combines TRBV6-1 with TRBJ2-1; 8 nucleotides match TRBD2. The V gene's germline CDR1 is MNHNS and CDR2 SASEGT. V trimming: 5 bases; J trimming: 4 bases; junction bases outside the gene matches: 4. The CDR3 has 14 amino acids. The CDR3 protein is CASSPGLEYNEQFF. The CDR3 region has the DNA TGTGCCAGCAGTCCGGGACTAGAATACAATGAGCAGTTCTTC.

Turning to this clonotype: It may be a read error: a sequence one base away is much more abundant. The chain links TRBV7-2 to TRBJ2-1; TRBD1 matches 9 bases. The germline CDR1 and CDR2 sequences are SGHTA and FQGNSA. This CDR3 contains 11 residues. The CDR3 DNA reads as TGTGTCAGCGGACAGGGGAATGAGCAGTTCTTC. It specifies CVSGQGNEQFF.

A few counts support this clonotype. The V call is TRBV6-1, the J call TRBJ1-1; no clear D gene. Germline V gene sequence: CDR1 MNHNS, CDR2 SASEGT. The germline V and J ends were trimmed by 9 bases and 0 bases, with 14 bases remaining between them. CDR3 length: 14 amino acids. The CDR3: CASPRGEMNTEAFF. The DNA of the CDR3 is TGTGCCAGTCCAAGAGGCGAGATGAACACTGAAGCTTTCTTT.

There are a few counts of this clonotype. The chain is built from TRBV3-1 and TRBJ2-1; a weak D match, TRBD2 (6 bases). The V end lost 1 base, the J end lost 4 bases, and 11 bases lay between the germline ends. Germline CDR1 LGHDT, CDR2 YNNKEL (reference sequence). The length of the CDR3 is 15 residues. CDR3 sequence reads: CASSQVGEAYNEQFF. CDR3 sequence (DNA): TGTGCCAGCAGCCAAGTCGGGGAGGCTTACAATGAGCAGTTCTTC.

This clonotype was found many times. The chain recombines TRBV7-2 with TRBJ1-6; D gene uncertain. The CDR3 length is 12 residues. Germline V CDR1 and CDR2: SGHTA, FQGNSA. Trimming pared 4 bases from V and 14 bases from J, leaving 12 bases between. CDR3 sequence reads: CASSSPTGALHF. For the CDR3, the DNA is TGTGCCAGCAGCTCCCCCACTGGGGCCCTCCACTTT. Complete variable domain (other parts from reference TRBV7-2 and TRBJ1-6): GAGVSQSPSNKVTEKGKDVELRCDPISGHTALYWYRQSLGQGLEFLIYFQGNSAPDKSGLPSDRFSAERTGGSVSTLTIQRTQQEDSAVYLCASSSPTGALHFGNGTRLTVT.